This T cell receptor (beta chain) was observed in a study of T-cell memory formation after mild COVID-19. The CDR3 extends over 15 amino acids. Losses at the gene ends were 3 bases for V and 5 bases for J; bases not matched to a gene: 6. This clonotype was detected a few times. From the 5' RACE reads, TCRdb called clonotypes with MiXCR, one entry per CDR3 protein. The profile shows fewer than 300,000 distinct CDR3 sequences, roughly a sixth of them singletons. The chain uses TRBV12-3 or TRBV12-4 and TRBJ2-2; 7 bases agree with TRBD1. The receptor's source is a young man who had mild COVID-19 (a few samples of this study predate the infection). Cell type and time point are not known. Material: PBMCs or a T cell subset sorted from them (not recorded which). CDR3 in amino acids: CASSFIGGETGELFF. Here the CDR3 DNA reads TGTGCCAGCAGTTTCATAGGGGGCGAGACCGGGGAGCTGTTTTTT.